Following are 27 T cell receptor beta chains from one sample sequenced in a study of blood T cell repertoires in COVID-19. The method was immunoSEQ multiplex PCR; TCRdb's version includes in-frame clones alone and lacks a portion of them. The data show 350,000 to 550,000 clones, approximately 90% seen once. Sample: peripheral blood. These receptors were taken from a woman in her twenties or thirties with acute or convalescent COVID-19.

The chain joins TRBV4-1 to TRBJ2-3, with 10 bases matching TRBD1. V shed 1 base and J 6 bases; nucleotides not matched to a gene: 1. CDR3 length: 14 amino acids. The germline V gene has CDR1 MGHRA and CDR2 YSYEKL. The CDR3 here is CASSQGTGGDTQYF. The CDR3 DNA is TGCGCCAGCAGCCAAGGGACAGGGGGGGATACGCAGTATTTT.

V usage is TRBV29-1 and J usage is TRBJ1-3; D gene unclear. Germline V lookup: CDR1 SQVTM, CDR2 ANQGSEA. V was clipped by 4 bases and J by 0 bases, with 19 bases between them. CDR3 length equals 17 residues. The DNA of the CDR3 is TGCAGCGTTGCTACAGTCGGAAGCCTGGACTCTGGAAACACCATATATTTT. Translation: CSVATVGSLDSGNTIYF.

CDR3 nucleotides: TGCAGTGCTAGTCTGACCGGGCCCTGGGAGGATGGCTACACCTTC. Translated, it gives CSASLTGPWEDGYTF. This rearrangement joins TRBV20-1 to TRBJ1-2; no definite D call. Germline-derived CDR1 and CDR2 are DFQATT and SNEGSKA (reference sequence). Trimming left V 3 bases short and J 6 bases short, with 20 bases between. The CDR3 has 15 residues.

The chain joins TRBV18 to TRBJ1-4; 7 positions match TRBD1. V was pared by 3 bases and J by 8 bases, with 12 bases of the junction left unmatched. The CDR3 runs 16 residues. The germline V gene has CDR1 KGHSH and CDR2 LQKENI. DNA for the CDR3: TGTGCCAGCTCACCCACTATGGACAGGATAGGCGAAAAACTGTTTTTT. This sequence encodes CASSPTMDRIGEKLFF.

V is TRBV30 and J is TRBJ2-7, with D possibly being TRBD1 (6 bases). Germline V gene data show CDR1 as GTSNPN and CDR2 as SVGIG (reference sequence). The CDR3 covers 13 residues. V lost 1 base, J lost 2 bases, and 9 bases lay in between. The CDR3 loop reads CAWSGGQPYEQYF. CDR3 nucleotides: TGTGCCTGGAGTGGAGGACAGCCCTACGAGCAGTACTTC.

This chain uses TRBV7-9 with TRBJ2-1, with D possibly matching TRBD2 (5 bases). Trimming took off 5 bases at V and 13 bases at J, with 15 bases between the two ends. The length of the CDR3 is 12 residues. Germline-derived CDR1 and CDR2 are SEHNR and FQNEAQ (reference sequence). CDR3 residues: CASSRDYQPQFF. The CDR3 region has the DNA TGTGCCAGCAGCCGCGACTATCAACCTCAGTTCTTC.

This clone is a singleton in its sample. V gene TRBV19 combines with J gene TRBJ1-1, with D unclear. The CDR3 covers 13 residues. Germline CDR1 reads LNHDA; CDR2 reads SQIVND (reference sequence). CDR3 residues: CAKKAGLNTEAFF. In nucleotides, the CDR3 is TGTGCTAAAAAAGCTGGGCTGAACACTGAAGCTTTCTTT.

The rearrangement joins TRBV7-6 to TRBJ2-7; the D gene is possibly TRBD1 (6 bases). V was shortened by 5 bases and J by 4 bases, with 15 bases between the two germline ends. This CDR3 is 14 amino acids long. Germline lookup yields CDR1 SGHVS and CDR2 FNYEAQ. This chain's CDR3 is CASSPLAQGYEQYF. CDR3 bases: TGTGCCAGCAGCCCCCTGGCGCAGGGGTACGAGCAGTACTTC.

The chain recombines TRBV9 with TRBJ1-1, with no clear D. V lost 4 bases to trimming and J lost 4 bases, with 11 bases between them. Germline CDR1 reads SGDLS; CDR2 reads YYNGEE. This CDR3 region has 13 residues. The CDR3 region has the DNA TGTGCCAGCAGCCCCCCCCGGAGCACTGAAGCTTTCTTT. It encodes CASSPPRSTEAFF.

V gene TRBV9 combines with J gene TRBJ2-1, with 8 bases lining up with TRBD2. Germline lookup yields CDR1 SGDLS and CDR2 YYNGEE. V lost 3 bases, J lost 1 base, and 3 bases stayed unmatched. The CDR3 runs to 15 residues. Written as DNA, the CDR3 is TGTGCCAGCAGCGACGGGGGGGAATCCTACAATGAGCAGTTCTTC. Encoded protein: CASSDGGESYNEQFF.

The CDR3 DNA sequence: TGTGCCGCAGGGATCGGCAATCAGCCCCAGCATTTT. This translates into CAAGIGNQPQHF. The chain employs TRBV7-9 and TRBJ1-5; maybe TRBD1 (5 bases). The CDR3 sequence is 12 residues long. V was clipped by 11 bases and J by 2 bases, with 10 bases between them. CDR1 is SEHNR, CDR2 FQNEAQ, per germline (reference sequence).

This clone has only one observation. The chain links TRBV11-2 to TRBJ2-5; 7 nucleotides align to TRBD2. The V segment lost 7 bases and the J segment 5 bases; nucleotides outside the gene matches: 10. The CDR3 length is 14 residues. CDR1 SGHAT and CDR2 FQNNGV come from the germline V gene. CDR3 loop: CASTAVARGETQYF. CDR3 DNA sequence: TGTGCCAGCACCGCGGTGGCGCGGGGGGAGACCCAGTACTTC.

The chain is built from TRBV13 and TRBJ1-2, with unresolved D. This CDR3 is 14 amino acids long. V lost 1 base, J lost 6 bases, and 12 bases lay in between. Germline V gives CDR1 PRHDT, CDR2 FYEKMQ (reference sequence). The CDR3 is CASSLEPGVHGYTF. The CDR3 DNA reads TGTGCCAGCAGCTTAGAACCAGGCGTGCATGGCTACACCTTC.

The V and J genes are TRBV29-1 and TRBJ2-5; 12 bases match TRBD2. Germline V CDR1 and CDR2: SQVTM, ANQGSEA. The CDR3 loop spans 15 amino acids. V was clipped by 4 bases and J by 5 bases; unmatched bases: 8. The CDR3 loop reads CSVVPTSGGWETQYF. CDR3 nucleotides: TGCAGCGTTGTTCCTACTAGCGGGGGGTGGGAGACCCAGTACTTC. Complete variable domain (other parts from reference TRBV29-1 and TRBJ2-5): SAVISQKPSRDICQRGTSLTIQCQVDSQVTMMFWYRQQPGQSLTLIATANQGSEATYESGFVIDKFPISRPNLTFSTLTVSNMSPEDSSIYLCSVVPTSGGWETQYFGPGTRLLVL.

DNA for the CDR3: TGTGCCACCCAGAGGGAGGTGGGTAATTCACCCCTCCACTTT. This codes for CATQREVGNSPLHF. This chain joins TRBV19 and TRBJ1-6, with D unclear. The V end lost 10 bases, the J end lost 6 bases, and 16 bases lay between the germline ends. The CDR3 extends over 14 amino acids. Germline-derived CDR1 and CDR2 are LNHDA and SQIVND (reference sequence).

The chain links TRBV25-1 to TRBJ2-5; 7 positions match TRBD1. Germline-derived CDR1 and CDR2 are MGHDK and SYGVNS. This CDR3 has 16 residues. V lost 4 bases to trimming and J lost 6 bases; unmatched junction nucleotides: 14. This CDR3 reads CASSGGGTAVVKTQYF. As DNA, the CDR3 is TGTGCCAGCAGTGGGGGTGGGACAGCGGTGGTGAAGACCCAGTACTTC.

V is TRBV10-3 and J is TRBJ1-6, with no clear D. Germline V CDR1 and CDR2: ENHRY, SYGVKD. This CDR3 contains 16 residues. Between the trimmed V and J ends, which lost 3 bases and 0 bases, there was a span of 9 bases. CDR3 DNA: TGTGCCATCAGTGACCTGGAGAGCTCCTATAATTCACCCCTCCACTTT. Amino acid sequence: CAISDLESSYNSPLHF.

The rearrangement joins TRBV18 to TRBJ1-1, with 7 bases lining up with TRBD1. The CDR3 spans 15 residues. The ends lost 0 bases at V and 3 bases at J; junction bases unmatched: 4. Germline lookup yields CDR1 KGHSH and CDR2 LQKENI. CDR3: CASSPPGQKYTEAFF. The CDR3 coding sequence is TGTGCCAGCTCACCACCGGGACAGAAATACACTGAAGCTTTCTTT. Full variable domain (rest looked up from reference TRBV18 and TRBJ1-1): NAGVMQNPRHLVRRRGQEARLRCSPMKGHSHVYWYRQLPEEGLKFMVYLQKENIIDESGMPKERFSAEFPKEGPSILRIQQVVRGDSAAYFCASSPPGQKYTEAFFGQGTRLTVV.

Notes on this clone: Additional DNA sequences in this sample encode the identical CDR3. V gene TRBV20-1 combines with J gene TRBJ2-7, with D uncertain. V lost 2 bases and J lost 1, with 3 bases in between. The germline V gene encodes CDR1 DFQATT and CDR2 SNEGSKA (reference sequence). CDR3 size: 11 residues. The DNA for the CDR3 is TGCAGTGCTAGACAGTCCTACGAGCAGTACTTC. Residues: CSARQSYEQYF.

The chain joins TRBV5-1 to TRBJ2-6; 10 positions agree with TRBD1. The trim removed 0 bases at V and 4 bases at J, leaving 4 bases unmatched. From germline, CDR1 is SGHRS and CDR2 YFSETQ. This CDR3 contains 17 residues. The CDR3 nucleotides are TGCGCCAGCAGCTTGGAAGGGACAGGGGCCGGGGCCAACGTCCTGACTTTC. Translation: CASSLEGTGAGANVLTF.

This sequence joins TRBV11-2 and TRBJ2-7; 9 bases match TRBD1. The length of the CDR3 is 14 residues. V dropped 5 bases and J dropped 2; count of bases not matched to a gene: 4. Germline V gene sequence: CDR1 SGHAT, CDR2 FQNNGV. The CDR3 DNA sequence: TGTGCCAGCAGCGTGGACAGGGGACCCTACGAGCAGTACTTC. Residues: CASSVDRGPYEQYF.

The chain has TRBV5-4 and TRBJ1-2; TRBD1 agrees at 9 bases. Unmatched junction bases numbered 4, after V lost 5 bases and J lost 8 bases. CDR3 length equals 12 residues. Germline V CDR1 and CDR2: SGHNT, YYREEE (reference sequence). CDR3 in DNA: TGTGCCAGCAGTAGGACAGGGGAAGGCTACACCTTC. Amino acid sequence: CASSRTGEGYTF.

The rearrangement joins TRBV7-6 to TRBJ2-1, with 12 bases identical to TRBD2. The CDR3 runs 16 residues. The germline CDR1 and CDR2 sequences are SGHVS and FNYEAQ. After removal of 3 bases from V and 6 bases from J, the junction contained 6 bases not matched to a gene. CDR3 DNA: TGTGCCAGCAGCTTGAGGCTAGCGGGGGGGTTCAATGAGCAGTTCTTC. Its protein is CASSLRLAGGFNEQFF.

This rearrangement joins TRBV20-1 to TRBJ2-7, with D possibly matching TRBD2 (6 bases). Between the trimmed V and J ends, which lost 3 bases and 6 bases, there was a span of 15 bases. Germline loops: CDR1 DFQATT, CDR2 SNEGSKA (reference sequence). There are 13 residues in the CDR3. The CDR3 loop reads CSASSGDRREQYF. The CDR3 nucleotides are TGCAGTGCTAGTTCGGGGGATCGACGCGAGCAGTACTTC.

This chain uses TRBV5-6 with TRBJ1-1; D possibly corresponds to TRBD1 (6 bases). In germline, CDR1 is SGHDT, CDR2 YYEEEE. The CDR3 spans 16 residues. The ends were cut back, 4 bases at V and 1 base at J, with 17 bases in the middle. The CDR3 bases are TGTGCCAGCAGCCCACAACCGGGACATGGGAACACTGAAGCTTTCTTT. Protein: CASSPQPGHGNTEAFF.

The chain is built from TRBV28 and TRBJ1-3; the D is unclear. The germline gives CDR1 MDHEN, CDR2 SYDVKM. V was pared by 7 bases and J by 0 bases, with 13 bases between. The CDR3 runs to 15 residues. The DNA for the CDR3 is TGTGCCAGCACGAAGACCGGGGTCTCTGGAAACACCATATATTTT. It encodes CASTKTGVSGNTIYF.

This clone was picked up a small number of times. V and J are TRBV11-2 and TRBJ2-1, with D possibly TRBD2 on 5 matching bases. The germline gives CDR1 SGHAT, CDR2 FQNNGV. This CDR3 has 15 amino acids. Trimming stripped 1 base from V and 5 bases from J, with 12 bases between. The CDR3 DNA reads as TGTGCCAGCAGCTTAGTCCTAGCCGTGCACAATGAGCAGTTCTTC. It codes for CASSLVLAVHNEQFF.